Listed here are 13 T cell receptor beta chains from one sample, sequenced in a study of neurological immune-mediated disorders. TCRdb redid the calling of the 5' RACE reads with MiXCR, one entry per CDR3 protein. Of about 46,000 distinct CDR3 sequences listed, roughly 2% are singletons. The sequenced sample consisted of PBMCs. These receptors came from a woman in her 40s with multiple sclerosis.

This clonotype was seen repeatedly, ten times or more. V is TRBV5-1 and J is TRBJ1-3; tentatively, D is TRBD1 (6 bases). V lost 1 base to trimming and J lost 4 bases, with 9 bases between them. The CDR3 loop spans 14 amino acids. The V gene's germline CDR1 is SGHRS and CDR2 YFSETQ. CDR3 protein: CASSLTGRGNTIYF. As DNA, the CDR3 is TGCGCCAGCAGCTTGACAGGGAGAGGAAACACCATATATTTT.

In this sample, this clonotype turned up many times. The chain combines TRBV20-1 with TRBJ2-1; 7 positions agree with TRBD2. Trimming removed 4 bases from V and 3 bases from J; junction bases left unmatched: 9. CDR3 length equals 15 residues. In germline, CDR1 is DFQATT, CDR2 SNEGSKA (reference sequence). The CDR3 nucleotides are TGCAGTGCTACTCTCGGGGGAGGGAACTACAATGAGCAGTTCTTC. As protein: CSATLGGGNYNEQFF.

This clonotype came up many times. The chain carries TRBV21-1 and TRBJ2-4; the table's D call TRBD1 went unverified against the DNA. TRBV21-1 is a pseudogene. This CDR3 comprises 17 residues. The CDR3 region has the DNA TGTGCCAGCAGCAAGGGACAGGGGCGGGAGGCCAAAAACATTCAGTACTTC. Amino acids: CASSKGQGREAKNIQYF.

This clonotype was counted at least ten times. The chain joins TRBV4-1 to TRBJ2-5; unclear D gene. From germline, CDR1 is MGHRA and CDR2 YSYEKL. This CDR3 has 17 amino acids. V lost 3 bases to trimming and J lost 1 base, with 18 bases between them. The CDR3 region has the DNA TGCGCCAGCAGCCAGTCTTCTCGGCGTCCTACCCAAGAGACCCAGTACTTC. Its protein product is CASSQSSRRPTQETQYF.

This clonotype was seen at least ten times. This rearrangement joins TRBV4-2 to TRBJ2-7; D remains ambiguous. The CDR3 loop spans 14 amino acids. Per germline, CDR1 LGHNA and CDR2 YNFKEQ. With 0 bases removed from V and 3 bases from J, the gap between germline ends came to 9 bases. DNA for the CDR3: TGTGCCAGCAGCCAAGATTCTACGTTCTACGAGCAGTACTTC. Amino acids: CASSQDSTFYEQYF.

This clonotype was observed a few times. The chain employs TRBV5-1 and TRBJ2-1; D gene ambiguous. Trimming removed 1 base from V and 0 bases from J, with 8 bases in between. From germline, CDR1 is SGHRS and CDR2 YFSETQ. The CDR3 sequence is 15 residues long. The CDR3 loop reads CASSLLPGSYNEQFF. The CDR3 DNA is TGCGCCAGCAGCTTGCTTCCAGGCTCCTACAATGAGCAGTTCTTC.

This clonotype was seen repeatedly, ten times or more. The chain links TRBV12-3 or TRBV12-4 to TRBJ2-4; weak D call: TRBD1 (5 bases). V was trimmed by 8 bases and J by 7 bases, leaving 12 bases between them. The CDR3 has 12 amino acids. CDR3 sequence: CASAQGRNIQYF. CDR3 sequence (DNA): TGTGCCAGCGCGCAGGGTAGGAACATTCAGTACTTC.

There are many counts of this clonotype. This rearrangement joins TRBV5-6 to TRBJ2-1; 7 positions match TRBD1. The CDR3 sequence is 17 residues long. V dropped 4 bases and J dropped 7; count of bases not matched to a gene: 17. CDR1 and CDR2 (germline): SGHDT, YYEEEE. CDR3 coding DNA: TGTGCCAGCAGCCCAAGAAAGGGGGCCCGGAGTCGGAATGAGCAGTTCTTC. Its translation is CASSPRKGARSRNEQFF.

In this sample, this clonotype turned up many times. This chain links TRBV3-1 with TRBJ2-7; maybe TRBD2 (6 bases). CDR1 LGHDT and CDR2 YNNKEL come from the germline V gene (reference sequence). Trimming took off 3 bases at V and 6 bases at J, with 15 bases between the two ends. CDR3 length: 14 residues. CDR3 bases: TGTGCCAGCAGCCAGGGCCTGGGGGGAGGCGAGCAGTACTTC. Translating gives CASSQGLGGGEQYF.

There are many counts of this clonotype. An end of the junction does not agree with germline; a read error may underlie this. The chain has TRBV29-1 and TRBJ2-1, with 7 bases lining up with TRBD1. Germline V gives CDR1 SQVTM, CDR2 ANQGSEA. The CDR3 is 13 amino acids. CDR3 in amino acids: CSAEGTAENEQFF. CDR3 DNA sequence: TGCAGCGCTGAAGGGACAGCGGAGAATGAGCAGTTCTTC.

In this sample, this clonotype turned up many times. The chain couples TRBV24-1 to TRBJ1-2; no definite D call. Germline V lookup: CDR1 KGHDR, CDR2 SFDVKD. This CDR3 region has 11 residues. V dropped 8 bases and J dropped 7 bases, with 10 bases sitting between them. CDR3 residues: CATKSQVGYTF. As DNA, the CDR3 is TGTGCCACCAAGTCGCAGGTTGGCTACACCTTC.

This clonotype was seen only a few times. The V call is TRBV20-1, the J call TRBJ1-2; D gene uncertain. CDR1 is DFQATT, CDR2 SNEGSKA, per germline (reference sequence). V was shortened by 5 bases and J by 2 bases, with 18 bases between the two germline ends. This CDR3 comprises 15 residues. The CDR3 DNA reads as TGCAGTGCTGGGAAAGGCGACTATTCCAACTATGGCTACACCTTC. Translated, it gives CSAGKGDYSNYGYTF.

This clonotype is medium-sized within its sample. This chain links TRBV18 with TRBJ1-6; D is possibly TRBD1 (5 bases). The CDR3 is 15 residues long. Germline V gives CDR1 KGHSH, CDR2 LQKENI. V was clipped by 3 bases and J by 7 bases, with 13 bases between them. The CDR3 reads CASSPSQTVNSPLHF. CDR3 DNA: TGTGCCAGCTCACCGTCTCAGACAGTGAATTCACCCCTCCACTTT. Combining the CDR3 with reference TRBV18 and TRBJ1-6 gives the whole variable domain NAGVMQNPRHLVRRRGQEARLRCSPMKGHSHVYWYRQLPEEGLKFMVYLQKENIIDESGMPKERFSAEFPKEGPSILRIQQVVRGDSAAYFCASSPSQTVNSPLHFGNGTRLTVT.